This paragraph reports one TCR beta chain. This entry is derived from a study of prognosis after radiotherapy for stage I lung cancer. Study at large: The study included some 15 patients with newly diagnosed primary stage I lung tumors and five or six with oligometastatic NSCLC after surgical resection of the primary tumor. About a dozen men and six or seven women, aged about 53 to 84 and with a median age of roughly 74 years, made up the patients.

The genomic DNA TCR beta CDR3 region underwent two rounds of multiplex PCR. Primers specific to each TRBV and TRBJ gene were used in first-round PCR. TCRdb re-analysed the multiplex PCR reads in MiXCR, keeping a single row per CDR3 protein. The table includes almost 20,000 distinct CDR3 sequences, approximately 28% detected once. Losses at the gene ends were 11 bases for V and 7 bases for J; bases not matched to a gene: 13. Germline assignment: CDR1 MRHNA and CDR2 SNTAGT. The CDR3 extends over 15 amino acids. Sequencing was performed on PBMCs, taken before or after stereotactic body radiation therapy (not recorded which). The sequence derives from a donor over 45 with non-small cell lung cancer. The gene calls are TRBV6-4 and TRBJ2-1, with 11 positions matching TRBD2. The CDR3 spells CAGRETSGSSNEQFF. The CDR3, as DNA: TGTGCCGGAAGAGAAACTAGCGGGAGTAGTAATGAGCAGTTCTTC.